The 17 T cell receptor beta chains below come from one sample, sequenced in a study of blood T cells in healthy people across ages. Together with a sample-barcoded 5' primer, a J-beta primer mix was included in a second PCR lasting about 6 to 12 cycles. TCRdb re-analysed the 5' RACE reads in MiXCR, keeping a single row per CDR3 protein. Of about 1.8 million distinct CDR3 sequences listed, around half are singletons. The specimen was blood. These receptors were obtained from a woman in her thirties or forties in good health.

The DNA of the CDR3 is TGTGCCAGCAGGTACCTATCGGACCTATCCGGCTACACCTTC. Amino acid sequence: CASRYLSDLSGYTF. This chain joins TRBV6-2 or TRBV6-3 and TRBJ1-2; D remains ambiguous. Trimming shortened V by 6 bases and J by 8 bases, and 19 bases separated the two germline ends. CDR3 length: 14 amino acids. CDR1 is MNHEY, CDR2 SVGEGT, per germline.

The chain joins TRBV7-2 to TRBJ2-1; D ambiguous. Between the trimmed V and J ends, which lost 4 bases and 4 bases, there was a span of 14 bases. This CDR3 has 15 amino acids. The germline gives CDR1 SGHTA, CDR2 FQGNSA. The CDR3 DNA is TGTGCCAGCAGCTCCTCTAGTACCTCTTACAATGAGCAGTTCTTC. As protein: CASSSSSTSYNEQFF.

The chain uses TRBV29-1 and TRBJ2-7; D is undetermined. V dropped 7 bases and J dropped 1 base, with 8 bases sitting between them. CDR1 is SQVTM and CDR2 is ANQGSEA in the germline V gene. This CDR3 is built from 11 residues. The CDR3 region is CSGRSSYEQYF. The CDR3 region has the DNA TGCAGCGGAAGATCTTCCTACGAGCAGTACTTC.

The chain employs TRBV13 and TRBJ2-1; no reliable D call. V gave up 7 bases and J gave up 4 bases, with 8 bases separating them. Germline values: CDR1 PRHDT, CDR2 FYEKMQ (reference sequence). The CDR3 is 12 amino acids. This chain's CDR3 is CASTYRYNEQFF. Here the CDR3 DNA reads TGTGCCAGCACTTATCGGTACAATGAGCAGTTCTTC.

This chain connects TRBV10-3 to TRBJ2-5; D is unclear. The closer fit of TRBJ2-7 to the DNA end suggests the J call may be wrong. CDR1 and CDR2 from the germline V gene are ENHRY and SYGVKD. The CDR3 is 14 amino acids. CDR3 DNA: TGTGCCATCAGTGAATTAGGGAATACCTACGAGCAGTACTTC. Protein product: CAISELGNTYEQYF.

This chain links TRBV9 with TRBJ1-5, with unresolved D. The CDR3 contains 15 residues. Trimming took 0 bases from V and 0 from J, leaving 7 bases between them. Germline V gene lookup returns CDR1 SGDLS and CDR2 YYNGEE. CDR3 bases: TGTGCCAGCAGCGTAGGCTGGGATAGCAATCAGCCCCAGCATTTT. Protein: CASSVGWDSNQPQHF.

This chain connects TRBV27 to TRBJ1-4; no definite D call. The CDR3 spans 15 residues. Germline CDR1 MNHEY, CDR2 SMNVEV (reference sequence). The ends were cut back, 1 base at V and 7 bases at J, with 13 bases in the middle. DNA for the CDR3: TGTGCCAGCAGTTTATTGAGCACCTTACCTGAAAAACTGTTTTTT. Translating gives CASSLLSTLPEKLFF.

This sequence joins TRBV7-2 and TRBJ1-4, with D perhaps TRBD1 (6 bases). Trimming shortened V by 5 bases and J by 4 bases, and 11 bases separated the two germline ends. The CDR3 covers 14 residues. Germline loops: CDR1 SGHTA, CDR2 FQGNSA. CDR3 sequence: CASSVTGFNEKLFF. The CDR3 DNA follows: TGTGCCAGCAGCGTCACAGGGTTTAATGAAAAACTGTTTTTT.

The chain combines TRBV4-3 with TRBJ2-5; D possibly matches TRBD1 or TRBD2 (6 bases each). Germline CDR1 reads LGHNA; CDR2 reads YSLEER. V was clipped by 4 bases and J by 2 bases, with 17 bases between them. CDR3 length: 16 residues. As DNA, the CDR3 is TGCGCCAGCAGCCGCAGGGGAGGACTCCTGCAAGAGACCCAGTACTTC. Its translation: CASSRRGGLLQETQYF.

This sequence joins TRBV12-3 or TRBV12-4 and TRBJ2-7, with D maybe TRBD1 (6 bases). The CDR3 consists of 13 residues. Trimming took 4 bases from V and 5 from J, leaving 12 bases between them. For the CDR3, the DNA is TGTGCCAGCAGTTCAGGGGTCCCCCACGAGCAGTACTTC. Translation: CASSSGVPHEQYF.

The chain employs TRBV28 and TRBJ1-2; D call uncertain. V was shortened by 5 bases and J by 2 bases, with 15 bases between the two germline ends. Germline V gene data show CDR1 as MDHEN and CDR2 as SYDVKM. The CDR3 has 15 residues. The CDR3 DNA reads TGTGCCAGCAGTCCCCTGGCCCTCCCAAACTATGGCTACACCTTC. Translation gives CASSPLALPNYGYTF.

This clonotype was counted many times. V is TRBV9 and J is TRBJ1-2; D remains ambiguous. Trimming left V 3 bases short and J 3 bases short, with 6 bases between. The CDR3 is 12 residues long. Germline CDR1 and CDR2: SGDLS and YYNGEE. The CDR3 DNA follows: TGTGCCAGCAGCGCCGGGTACTATGGCTACACCTTC. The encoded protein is CASSAGYYGYTF.

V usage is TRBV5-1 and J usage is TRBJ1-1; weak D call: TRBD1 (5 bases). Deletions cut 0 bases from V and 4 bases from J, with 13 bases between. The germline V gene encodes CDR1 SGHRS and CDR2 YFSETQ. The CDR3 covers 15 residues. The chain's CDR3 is CASSLGDLRITEAFF. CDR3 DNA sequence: TGCGCCAGCAGCTTGGGGGACCTACGGATCACTGAAGCTTTCTTT.

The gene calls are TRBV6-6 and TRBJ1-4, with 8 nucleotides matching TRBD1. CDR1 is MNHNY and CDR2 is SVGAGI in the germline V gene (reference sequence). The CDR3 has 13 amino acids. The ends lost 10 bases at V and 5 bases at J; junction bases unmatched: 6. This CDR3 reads CAKDRAQNEKLFF. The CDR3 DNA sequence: TGTGCCAAGGACAGGGCCCAAAATGAAAAACTGTTTTTT.

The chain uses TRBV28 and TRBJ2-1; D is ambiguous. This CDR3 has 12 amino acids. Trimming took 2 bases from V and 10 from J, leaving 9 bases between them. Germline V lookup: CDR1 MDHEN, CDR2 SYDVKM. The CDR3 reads CASSLPWKEQFF. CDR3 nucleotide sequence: TGTGCCAGCAGTTTACCCTGGAAGGAGCAGTTCTTC.

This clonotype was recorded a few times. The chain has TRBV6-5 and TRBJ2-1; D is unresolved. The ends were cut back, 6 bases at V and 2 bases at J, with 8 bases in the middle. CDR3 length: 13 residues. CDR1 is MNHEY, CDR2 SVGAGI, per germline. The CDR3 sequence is CASRITTYNEQFF. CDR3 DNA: TGTGCCAGCAGAATCACTACCTACAATGAGCAGTTCTTC.

The chain's CDR3 is CASSVGRARGLYQETQYF. The DNA for the CDR3 is TGTGCCAGCAGCGTAGGCAGGGCGAGGGGATTGTACCAAGAGACCCAGTACTTC. This chain connects TRBV9 to TRBJ2-5; D is possibly TRBD1 or TRBD2 (5 bases each). From germline, CDR1 is SGDLS and CDR2 YYNGEE. With 0 bases removed from V and 0 bases from J, the gap between germline ends came to 18 bases. The CDR3 runs 18 residues.